This T cell receptor (beta chain) was obtained from a study of CD8 T cells in ankylosing spondylitis. The CDR3 contains 15 residues. The junction had 9 bases not matched to a gene; V was cut back by 6 bases and J by 5 bases. TCRdb analysed the 5' RACE reads with MiXCR anew, one entry per CDR3 protein. The sample lists about 320,000 distinct CDR3 sequences, more than 9% occurring once. The chain uses TRBV12-3 or TRBV12-4 and TRBJ2-5, with 10 bases matching TRBD2. The clonotype was recovered from a female donor with ankylosing spondylitis or in good health (not recorded which). Sequencing input: blood, either unsorted or a sorted T cell fraction (not recorded which). This CDR3 reads CASRLAGAFRETQYF. The CDR3 DNA sequence: TGTGCCAGCAGGCTAGCGGGAGCTTTCCGGGAGACCCAGTACTTC.